The sample holds a few counts of the clone carrying this TCR beta chain. Antigen specificity is unknown. The data belong to a study of post-analysis software for immune sequencing data. Study-level information: Relapsing-remitting, secondary progressive and progressive-relapsing multiple sclerosis courses were included.

V was shortened by 0 bases and J by 6 bases, with 12 bases between the two germline ends. The germline V gene has CDR1 MNHEY and CDR2 SVGEGT. The CDR3 totals 15 residues. Every TCR beta cDNA library bore unique molecular identifiers. When roughly 1 to 10 million T cells were used, they gave about 550,000 cDNA molecules. TCRdb recomputed calls from the PCR reads with MiXCR, one row per CDR3 protein. The sample comprises hundreds of thousands of distinct CDR3 sequences, about 32% of which are singletons, and about 0.5% rests with the top ten. Study results and caveats: The F measure placed samples prepared in the same batch into strongly shared clusters. With TRBV5-6, TRBV5-1 and TRBV20-1 included, about five TRBV segments were more frequent in patients than in controls. Multiple sclerosis patients had significantly lower normalized Chao1 diversity than controls.

This sequence was found in a girl between 5 and 17 years old with multiple sclerosis. The chain links TRBV6-2 or TRBV6-3 to TRBJ2-1; no firm D call. The material sequenced was blood. CDR3 in amino acids: CASSYSMRLPNEQFF. The CDR3 DNA sequence: TGTGCCAGCAGTTACTCGATGCGGCTACCCAATGAGCAGTTCTTC.